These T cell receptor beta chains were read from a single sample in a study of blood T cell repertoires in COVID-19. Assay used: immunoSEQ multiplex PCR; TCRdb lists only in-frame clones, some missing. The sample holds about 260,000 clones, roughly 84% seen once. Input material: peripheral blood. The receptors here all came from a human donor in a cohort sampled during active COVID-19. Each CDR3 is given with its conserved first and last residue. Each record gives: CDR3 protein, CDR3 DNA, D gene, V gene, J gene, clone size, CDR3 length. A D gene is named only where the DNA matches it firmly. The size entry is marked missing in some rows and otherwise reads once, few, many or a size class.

CASSESLQTTYGYTF	TGTGCCAGCAGTGAAAGTCTGCAGACAACTTATGGCTACACCTTC	.	TRBV2	TRBJ1-2	.	15
CASSSGQAPYEQYF	TGTGCCAGCTCATCGGGACAGGCCCCCTACGAGCAGTACTTC	TRBD1	TRBV27	TRBJ2-7	.	14
CASSLAWETNYGYTF	TGTGCCAGCAGCTTGGCCTGGGAGACTAACTATGGCTACACCTTC	.	TRBV5-8	TRBJ1-2	.	15
CASSITGMNTEAFF	TGTGCCAGCAGTATTACAGGCATGAACACTGAAGCTTTCTTT	.	TRBV6-2/TRBV6-3	TRBJ1-1	.	14
CASSPGGLSEKLFF	TGTGCCAGCAGCCCCGGGGGGTTGAGTGAAAAACTGTTTTTT	.	TRBV5-6	TRBJ1-4	.	14
CASSLSGRATDTQYF	TGCGCCAGCAGCTTAAGCGGGAGGGCCACAGATACGCAGTATTTT	TRBD2	TRBV5-1	TRBJ2-3	.	15
CASSSGQQKAYEQYF	TGTGCCAGCAGCTCCGGACAGCAGAAAGCCTACGAGCAGTACTTC	.	TRBV5-4	TRBJ2-7	once	15
CASSVEGNQPQHF	TGTGCCAGCAGTGTGGAGGGTAATCAGCCCCAGCATTTT	.	TRBV2	TRBJ1-5	.	13
CASTPQGADNEQFF	TGTGCCAGCACCCCTCAGGGGGCGGACAATGAGCAGTTCTTC	TRBD1	TRBV5-4	TRBJ2-1	few	14
CASRIGTGDYGYTF	TGTGCCAGCAGGATCGGGACAGGGGACTATGGCTACACCTTC	TRBD1	TRBV2	TRBJ1-2	.	14
CATSRGPYQPQHF	TGTGCCACCAGCAGAGGGCCTTATCAGCCCCAGCATTTT	.	TRBV15	TRBJ1-5	.	13
CARGHLQGNDEQFF	TGTGCCAGAGGGCATTTGCAGGGAAACGATGAGCAGTTCTTC	.	TRBV19	TRBJ2-1	.	14
CASSKGGSYNEQFF	TGTGCCAGCAGCAAAGGGGGTTCTTACAATGAGCAGTTCTTC	.	TRBV11-3	TRBJ2-1	.	14
CATSTQGYEQFF	TGTGCCACCTCGACACAGGGTTATGAGCAGTTCTTC	.	TRBV25-1	TRBJ2-1	.	12
CASSRTVAKNIQYF	TGTGCCAGCAGTCGGACAGTAGCCAAAAACATTCAGTACTTC	.	TRBV2	TRBJ2-4	.	14
CASSQEILTEAFF	TGCGCCAGCAGCCAAGAAATCCTCACTGAAGCTTTCTTT	.	TRBV4-3	TRBJ1-1	.	13
CASSPRQGQVSGNTIYF	TGTGCCAGCAGCCCCCGACAGGGTCAAGTCTCTGGAAACACCATATATTTT	TRBD1	TRBV7-9	TRBJ1-3	.	17
CASSENRAVHGYTF	TGTGCCAGCAGCGAGAACAGGGCCGTGCATGGCTACACCTTC	.	TRBV7-2	TRBJ1-2	.	14
CASSSGDQNIQYF	TGTGCCAGCAGTTCGGGGGACCAAAACATTCAGTACTTC	.	TRBV27	TRBJ2-4	.	13
CASSQGLWNEQFF	TGCGCCAGCAGCCAGGGACTATGGAATGAGCAGTTCTTC	TRBD2	TRBV4-1	TRBJ2-1	.	13
CASSTLTTGTNSYEQYF	TGTGCCAGTAGTACTCTCACGACAGGGACGAATTCCTACGAGCAGTACTTC	TRBD1	TRBV19	TRBJ2-7	once	17
CASSLGRGRIYEQYF	TGTGCCAGCAGCTTGGGCAGGGGGCGCATCTACGAGCAGTACTTC	TRBD1	TRBV5-4	TRBJ2-7	once	15